Each of the 27 T cell receptor beta chains below was sequenced from the same sample in a study of cytomegalovirus exposure and HLA in healthy donors. PCR primers comprised 60 Vbeta and 13 Jbeta primers. The assay was immunoSEQ multiplex PCR, and TCRdb's table has in-frame clones only and misses some. The sample has 150,000 to 200,000 clones, around 85% seen once; the top ten hold about 1.8%. The sample consisted of PBMCs. The receptor set was obtained from a man between 18 and 35 years old in good health and CMV-seronegative.

J is TRBJ1-3 and V is TRBV19; tentative D call: TRBD1 (6 bases). V gave up 6 bases and J gave up 0 bases, with 12 bases separating them. Germline-derived CDR1 and CDR2 are LNHDA and SQIVND (reference sequence). This CDR3 is built from 15 residues. CDR3 coding DNA: TGTGCCAGTAGGACAGGACAAGTCTCTGGAAACACCATATATTTT. The encoded protein is CASRTGQVSGNTIYF.

The chain has TRBV10-3 and TRBJ2-5, with 9 positions matching TRBD1. V shed 10 bases, J shed 0 bases, and the junction held 12 bases outside the gene matches. CDR1 is ENHRY, CDR2 SYGVKD, per germline. The CDR3 runs 16 residues. CDR3 amino acids: CASESGTGTNQETQYF. As DNA, the CDR3 is TGTGCCAGCGAATCCGGGACAGGGACGAACCAAGAGACCCAGTACTTC.

This clone has only one observation. The CDR3 loop is CASSEGSGYSTDTQYF. CDR3 coding DNA: TGCGCCAGCAGTGAAGGTAGCGGTTATAGCACAGATACGCAGTATTTT. This sequence joins TRBV10-1 and TRBJ2-3; a weak D match, TRBD2 (6 bases). This CDR3 is 16 amino acids long. V gave up 3 bases and J gave up 0 bases, with 13 bases separating them. Germline V gene sequence: CDR1 WNHNN, CDR2 SYGVQD (reference sequence).

The V call is TRBV7-2, the J call TRBJ2-5; 9 bases are a match to TRBD2. CDR1 SGHTA and CDR2 FQGNSA come from the germline V gene. The J segment lost 7 bases and the V segment lost 1 base, leaving 16 bases of the junction unmatched. CDR3 length: 18 residues. DNA for the CDR3: TGTGCCAGCAGCTTAGTCGGCGCCTCGGCGGGAGGGCCGGGGACCCAGTACTTC. Translating it yields CASSLVGASAGGPGTQYF.

This rearrangement joins TRBV4-3 to TRBJ1-1; D remains ambiguous. V lost 4 bases to trimming and J lost 1 base, with 16 bases between them. CDR1 LGHNA and CDR2 YSLEER come from the germline V gene. The CDR3 is 16 residues long. Here the CDR3 reads CASSLRWGGWNTEAFF. The CDR3 DNA follows: TGCGCCAGCAGCCTCAGATGGGGAGGATGGAACACTGAAGCTTTCTTT.

This sequence joins TRBV4-3 and TRBJ2-2, with 11 nucleotides matching TRBD2. CDR1 is LGHNA and CDR2 is YSLEER in the germline V gene. The CDR3 extends over 17 amino acids. The V segment lost 4 bases and the J segment 0 bases; nucleotides outside the gene matches: 4. CDR3 residues: CASSRRLAGSNTGELFF. The CDR3 nucleotides are TGCGCCAGCAGCCGTCGACTAGCGGGGTCGAACACCGGGGAGCTGTTTTTT.

The rearrangement joins TRBV4-3 to TRBJ2-5; D possibly corresponds to TRBD1 (5 bases). V shed 4 bases and J shed 1 base, with 13 bases lying between them. Germline CDR1 is LGHNA and CDR2 is YSLEER. The CDR3 totals 15 residues. The CDR3 is CASSRDSRFQETQYF. The CDR3 DNA sequence: TGCGCCAGCAGCCGCGACAGCCGCTTCCAAGAGACCCAGTACTTC.

J is TRBJ2-2 and V is TRBV18; D unresolved. Germline V gene lookup returns CDR1 KGHSH and CDR2 LQKENI. V lost 3 bases and J lost 7, with 9 bases in between. The CDR3 is made up of 13 amino acids. This CDR3 reads CASSPLSGGELFF. CDR3 coding DNA: TGTGCCAGCTCACCCCTCTCCGGCGGGGAGCTGTTTTTT.

The CDR3 nucleotides are TGTGCCAGCAGCCCCGGAGGGGACAGGGGACTCTATGGCTACACCTTC. Translating it yields CASSPGGDRGLYGYTF. The gene calls are TRBV9 and TRBJ1-2; 10 bases align to TRBD1. The CDR3 covers 16 residues. CDR1 and CDR2 from the germline V gene are SGDLS and YYNGEE. V shed 4 bases and J 4 bases; nucleotides not matched to a gene: 10.

The J gene is TRBJ1-2, the V gene TRBV7-2; 11 nucleotides agree with TRBD1. The CDR3 consists of 18 residues. CDR1 and CDR2 (germline): SGHTA, FQGNSA. The J segment lost 5 bases and the V segment lost 0 bases, leaving 11 bases of the junction unmatched. The CDR3 nucleotides read TGTGCCAGCAGCTTAGCGGGGCCGGGACAGGGGGATGAGTATGGCTACACCTTC. Amino acids: CASSLAGPGQGDEYGYTF.

There are a few counts of this clone. This chain links TRBV7-8 with TRBJ2-5; 9 positions agree with TRBD1. Germline values: CDR1 SGHVS, CDR2 FQNEAQ. V lost 4 bases to trimming and J lost 3 bases; unmatched junction nucleotides: 0. This CDR3 spans 13 amino acids. CDR3 nucleotide sequence: TGTGCCAGCAGCTGGGACAGGGAAGAGACCCAGTACTTC. Its translation: CASSWDREETQYF.

About this clone: The CDR3 does not end in the conserved phenylalanine or tryptophan, so this is likely a read error. The V and J genes are TRBV11-2 and TRBJ2-7; 7 bases line up with TRBD1. Germline V gives CDR1 SGHAT, CDR2 FQNNGV. The CDR3 covers 15 residues. The V segment lost 5 bases and the J segment 2 bases; nucleotides outside the gene matches: 9. CDR3 in amino acids: CASSTAGTEAYEQYL. The DNA for the CDR3 is TGTGCCAGCAGCACTGCCGGGACAGAGGCCTACGAGCAGTACCTC.

The chain is built from TRBV5-1 and TRBJ2-2, with D possibly TRBD2 on 5 matching bases. Germline V gene lookup returns CDR1 SGHRS and CDR2 YFSETQ. V lost 3 bases and J 2 bases, leaving 17 bases between the germline ends. The CDR3 is made up of 17 amino acids. The CDR3 DNA reads as TGCGCCAGCAGCTCTACGATCGCGGGTCCTAACACCGGGGAGCTGTTTTTT. Encoded protein: CASSSTIAGPNTGELFF.

This rearrangement joins TRBV6-5 to TRBJ2-7, with 8 bases identical to TRBD2. V lost 6 bases, J lost 1 base, and 8 bases stayed unmatched. CDR3 length equals 15 residues. Germline loops: CDR1 MNHEY, CDR2 SVGAGI. The CDR3 region has the DNA TGTGCCAGCAGACCGAGCGGGGGACCGTCCTACGAGCAGTACTTC. This gives the protein CASRPSGGPSYEQYF.

The genes are TRBV7-2 and TRBJ1-5; D might be TRBD1 (6 bases). V lost 1 base and J lost 6, with 13 bases in between. Germline CDR1 is SGHTA and CDR2 is FQGNSA. The CDR3 is 15 amino acids. CDR3: CASSLVWEGGQPQHF. CDR3 sequence (DNA): TGTGCCAGCAGCTTAGTTTGGGAAGGGGGTCAGCCCCAGCATTTT.

This clone was counted a few times. This rearrangement joins TRBV28 to TRBJ1-1, with 9 bases aligning to TRBD1. CDR1 is MDHEN and CDR2 is SYDVKM in the germline V gene. This CDR3 is built from 15 residues. J was trimmed by 1 base and V by 6 bases; bases with no gene match: 6. This chain's CDR3 is CASSPPTGGNTEAFF. The CDR3 DNA follows: TGTGCCAGCAGCCCCCCGACAGGGGGGAACACTGAAGCTTTCTTT. Variable domain in full (rest from reference TRBV28 and TRBJ1-1): DVKVTQSSRYLVKRTGEKVFLECVQDMDHENMFWYRQDPGLGLRLIYFSYDVKMKEKGDIPEGYSVSREKKERFSLILESASTNQTSMYLCASSPPTGGNTEAFFGQGTRLTVV.

The chain combines TRBV5-4 with TRBJ1-5; 8 bases agree with TRBD1. The CDR3 is 13 residues long. V was clipped by 4 bases and J by 5 bases; unmatched bases: 2. Germline assignment: CDR1 SGHNT and CDR2 YYREEE (reference sequence). The CDR3, as DNA: TGTGCCAGCAGCCTGGGACAGGATCAGCCCCAGCATTTT. Translation gives CASSLGQDQPQHF. The full variable domain, with the rest looked up from reference TRBV5-4 and TRBJ1-5, is ETGVTQSPTHLIKTRGQQVTLRCSSQSGHNTVSWYQQALGQGPQFIFQYYREEENGRGNFPPRFSGLQFPNYSSELNVNALELDDSALYLCASSLGQDQPQHFGDGTRLSIL.

This clone showed up just a few times. The CDR3, as DNA: TGTGCCAGCAGTGAATGGGGAGGCCCTGAAGCTTTCTTT. This encodes CASSEWGGPEAFF. The chain couples TRBV25-1 to TRBJ1-1; no clear D. Looked up from germline, CDR1 is MGHDK and CDR2 is SYGVNS. Trimming shortened V by 1 base and J by 6 bases, and 9 bases separated the two germline ends. This CDR3 contains 13 residues.

The rearrangement joins TRBV6-6 to TRBJ1-1; the D gene is possibly TRBD1 (6 bases). Looked up from germline, CDR1 is MNHNY and CDR2 is SVGAGI (reference sequence). Trimming left V 11 bases short and J 0 bases short, with 16 bases between. The CDR3 totals 14 residues. The CDR3 sequence: CALSTGQMNTEAFF. The CDR3 region has the DNA TGTGCCTTATCCACGGGACAAATGAACACTGAAGCTTTCTTT.

The V gene is TRBV5-1, the J gene TRBJ1-6; D possibly corresponds to TRBD1 (6 bases). Germline assignment: CDR1 SGHRS and CDR2 YFSETQ. Trimming took off 0 bases at V and 8 bases at J, with 12 bases between the two ends. The CDR3 is made up of 15 amino acids. CDR3 region: CASSLGQVAHSPLHF. CDR3 nucleotides: TGCGCCAGCAGCTTGGGACAGGTGGCCCATTCACCCCTCCACTTT.

In its sample, this clone was seen once. This rearrangement joins TRBV2 to TRBJ2-2; D unclear. The CDR3 runs to 13 residues. Trimming cost V 1 base and J 6 bases, with 6 bases left between them. Germline V gene data show CDR1 as SNHLY and CDR2 as FYNNEI. This CDR3 reads CASSEVRSGELFF. The CDR3 nucleotides read TGTGCCAGCAGTGAAGTGAGATCCGGGGAGCTGTTTTTT.

CDR3 nucleotides: TGTGCCAGCAGTGAAGCAGCGGGGGGGCCCAATGAGCAGTTCTTC. Its translation is CASSEAAGGPNEQFF. The chain uses TRBV6-1 and TRBJ2-1; 10 nucleotides agree with TRBD2. This CDR3 is 15 amino acids long. The germline CDR1 and CDR2 sequences are MNHNS and SASEGT. The V and J ends lost 0 bases and 6 bases, in that order; junction bases with no gene match: 2.

The chain couples TRBV5-6 to TRBJ1-6, with D possibly being TRBD1 (5 bases). The CDR3 extends over 15 amino acids. The V end lost 1 base, the J end lost 4 bases, and 9 bases lay between the germline ends. Germline V gene data show CDR1 as SGHDT and CDR2 as YYEEEE. The CDR3 DNA reads as TGTGCCAGCAGCTTGAGGCAGGGATATAATTCACCCCTCCACTTT. Protein sequence: CASSLRQGYNSPLHF.

The V call is TRBV28, the J call TRBJ2-5; no definite D call. Trimming removed 3 bases from V and 2 bases from J, with 10 bases in between. Germline V lookup: CDR1 MDHEN, CDR2 SYDVKM. The CDR3 consists of 14 residues. CDR3 region: CASSFSATQETQYF. The CDR3 bases are TGTGCCAGCAGTTTCAGCGCTACACAAGAGACCCAGTACTTC. The entire variable domain, with the rest obtained from reference TRBV28 and TRBJ2-5, is as follows: DVKVTQSSRYLVKRTGEKVFLECVQDMDHENMFWYRQDPGLGLRLIYFSYDVKMKEKGDIPEGYSVSREKKERFSLILESASTNQTSMYLCASSFSATQETQYFGPGTRLLVL.

The rearrangement uses TRBV7-2 and TRBJ2-1, with 8 bases that match TRBD2. CDR1 and CDR2 (germline): SGHTA, FQGNSA. V shed 5 bases, J shed 6 bases, and the junction held 12 bases outside the gene matches. CDR3 length equals 16 residues. The CDR3: CASSRRTVAGGNEQFF. CDR3 in DNA: TGTGCCAGCAGCCGCCGGACAGTCGCGGGAGGCAATGAGCAGTTCTTC. Complete variable domain (other parts from reference TRBV7-2 and TRBJ2-1): GAGVSQSPSNKVTEKGKDVELRCDPISGHTALYWYRQSLGQGLEFLIYFQGNSAPDKSGLPSDRFSAERTGGSVSTLTIQRTQQEDSAVYLCASSRRTVAGGNEQFFGPGTRLTVL.

The chain recombines TRBV19 with TRBJ1-6, with 8 bases fitting TRBD1. Trimming took 7 bases from V and 8 from J; bases not matched to a gene: 7. The germline CDR1 and CDR2 sequences are LNHDA and SQIVND (reference sequence). CDR3 size: 14 residues. The CDR3 region is CASTRTGSDSPLHF. CDR3 sequence (DNA): TGTGCCAGTACGCGGACAGGGTCGGATTCACCCCTCCACTTT.

This clone has only a few counts. The V call is TRBV28, the J call TRBJ2-1; 11 bases map to TRBD2. V trimming: 3 bases; J trimming: 8 bases; junction bases outside the gene matches: 6. This CDR3 contains 15 residues. Per germline, CDR1 MDHEN and CDR2 SYDVKM. The CDR3 coding sequence is TGTGCCAGCAGTTTCCTGGGGACTAGCGGAGATGAGCAGTTCTTC. Translated: CASSFLGTSGDEQFF. Drawing the rest from reference TRBV28 and TRBJ2-1, the complete variable domain is DVKVTQSSRYLVKRTGEKVFLECVQDMDHENMFWYRQDPGLGLRLIYFSYDVKMKEKGDIPEGYSVSREKKERFSLILESASTNQTSMYLCASSFLGTSGDEQFFGPGTRLTVL.